What follows describes a single T cell receptor (beta chain). Via MiXCR, TCRdb re-called the 5' RACE reads, giving one row per CDR3 protein. This table holds around 62,000 distinct CDR3 sequences, 15% to 20% found once. The sample comes from a study of HIV-infected patients and healthy controls. The CDR3 runs 14 residues. Germline V gene lookup returns CDR1 LGHDT and CDR2 YNNKEL (reference sequence). With 4 bases removed from V and 7 bases from J, the gap between germline ends came to 13 bases. The clonotype originates from a human donor in good health. The sequenced sample consisted of CD4+ T cells from blood. This chain connects TRBV3-1 to TRBJ2-2; D is possibly TRBD1 (5 bases). CDR3 nucleotides: TGTGCCAGCAGCCCTCGACAGTCAGACGGGGAGCTGTTTTTT. It yields the protein CASSPRQSDGELFF.